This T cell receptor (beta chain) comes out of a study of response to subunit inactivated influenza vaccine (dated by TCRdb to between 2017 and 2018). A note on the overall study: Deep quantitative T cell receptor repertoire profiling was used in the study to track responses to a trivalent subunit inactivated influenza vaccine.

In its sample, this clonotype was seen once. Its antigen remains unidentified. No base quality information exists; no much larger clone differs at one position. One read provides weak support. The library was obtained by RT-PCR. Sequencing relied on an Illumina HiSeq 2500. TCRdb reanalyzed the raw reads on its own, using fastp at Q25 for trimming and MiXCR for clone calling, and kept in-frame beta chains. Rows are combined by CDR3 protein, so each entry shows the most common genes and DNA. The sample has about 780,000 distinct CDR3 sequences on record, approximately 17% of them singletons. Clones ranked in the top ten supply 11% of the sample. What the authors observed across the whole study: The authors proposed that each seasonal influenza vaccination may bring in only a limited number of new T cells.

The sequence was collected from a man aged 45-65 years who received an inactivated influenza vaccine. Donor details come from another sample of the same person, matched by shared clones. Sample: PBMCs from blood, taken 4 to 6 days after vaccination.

The CDR3 here reads CASSLGQEASPLHF. The DNA reads TGCGCCAGCAGCTTGGGTCAGGAGGCTTCACCCCTCCACTTT. This chain joins TRBV5-1 to TRBJ1-6, with the D gene call left open. The CDR3 holds 14 amino acids from the cysteine to the phenylalanine. The entry retains the CDR3 DNA only, 42 bases that are in frame from base 1. Based on the germline V gene, the CDR1 and CDR2 sequences are SGHRS and YFSETQ. V sheds 0 bases and J sheds 9 bases, leaving 10 bases between their ends. With the portions outside the CDR3 filled from the reference TRBV5-1 and TRBJ1-6 genes, the complete variable region becomes KAGVTQTPRYLIKTRGQQVTLSCSPISGHRSVSWYQQTPGQGLQFLFEYFSETQRNKGNFPGRFSGRQFSNSRSEMNVSTLELGDSALYLCASSLGQEASPLHFGNGTRLTVT.